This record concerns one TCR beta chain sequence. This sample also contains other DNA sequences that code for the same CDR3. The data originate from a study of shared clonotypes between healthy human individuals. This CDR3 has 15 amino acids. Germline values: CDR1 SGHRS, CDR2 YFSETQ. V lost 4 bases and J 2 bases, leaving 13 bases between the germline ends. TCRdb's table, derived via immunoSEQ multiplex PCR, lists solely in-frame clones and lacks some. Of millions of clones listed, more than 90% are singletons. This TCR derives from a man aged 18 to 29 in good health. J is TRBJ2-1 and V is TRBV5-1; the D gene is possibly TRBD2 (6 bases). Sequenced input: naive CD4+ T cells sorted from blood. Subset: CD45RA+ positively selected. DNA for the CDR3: TGCGCCAGCAGCCTGGGGGGTCAAACCTACAATGAGCAGTTCTTC. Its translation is CASSLGGQTYNEQFF.